The clone carrying this T cell receptor beta chain was recorded a few times. Antigen unknown. CDR1 SGHDT and CDR2 YYEEEE come from the germline V gene. The CDR3 covers 14 residues. Trimming took off 4 bases at V and 3 bases at J, with 10 bases between the two ends. This entry belongs to a study of T cells in tumors after PD-1 blockade. Study outcomes and limitations: Peripheral recruitment is suggested, as some novel exhausted tumor clones were in pre-treatment blood.

Sequencing used immunoSEQ multiplex PCR; TCRdb keeps in-frame clones, though not all of them. The sample yields about 10,000 clones, approximately 61% seen once. This clonotype was sampled from a human donor with basal cell carcinoma. Sequencing was performed on tumor tissue, taken after anti-PD-1 treatment. V is TRBV5-6 and J is TRBJ1-4; D might be TRBD1 (5 bases). CDR3 amino acids: CASSGGGPNEKLFF. CDR3 in DNA: TGTGCCAGCAGCGGGGGAGGACCTAATGAAAAACTGTTTTTT.